This T cell receptor beta chain came from a study of cytomegalovirus exposure and HLA in healthy donors. Study-level background: The approximately 100 million unique TCR beta sequences, from about 180 million T cells, were found by an earlier analysis.

Findings of the study overall: Earlier analysis yielded a pattern in which most TCR beta V segments were productive about 87% or about 30% of the time. For TCR beta chains, V- and J-gene trimming was later linked to a missense DCLRE1C variant.

The PCR contained 60 Vbeta and 13 Jbeta primers. Original handling: Counted up in a later analysis, unique TCR beta chains came to some 75 million, with around 12 million shared. Profiled with immunoSEQ multiplex PCR; TCRdb holds only in-frame clones, not every one. V, J and clone size derive from that table, while D and trimming were established from the DNA sequence. This sample's table has 200,000 or so clones. Germline V lookup: CDR1 LNHDA, CDR2 SQIVND (reference sequence). Trimming shortened V by 0 bases and J by 3 bases, and 9 bases separated the two germline ends. This CDR3 contains 14 residues. Turning to this clone: Its target is not known.

Sequencing was carried out using PBMCs. The sequence was obtained from a boy between 10 and 17 years old in good health and CMV-seronegative. This chain links TRBV19 with TRBJ2-7; D call uncertain. CDR3 nucleotide sequence: TGTGCCAGTAGTATAGATCAGGATCACTACGAGCAGTACTTC. It yields the protein CASSIDQDHYEQYF. The variable domain in full, with the rest retrieved from reference TRBV19 and TRBJ2-7, is DGGITQSPKYLFRKEGQNVTLSCEQNLNHDAMYWYRQDPGQGLRLIYYSQIVNDFQKGDIAEGYSVSREKKESFPLTVTSAQKNPTAFYLCASSIDQDHYEQYFGPGTRLTVT.